This TCR beta chain was captured by sequencing in a study of T cell repertoires in cytomegalovirus infection. Overall study: Selected CMV epitopes included recently identified HLA-C-restricted ones as well as well-studied HLA-B-restricted ones. Shared public TCR beta signatures pointed to both CMV infection and a matching HLA type.

V was pared by 4 bases and J by 6 bases, with 9 bases of the junction left unmatched. In germline, CDR1 is SGHDN, CDR2 FVKESK. The CDR3 has 15 residues. As for this clonotype: Its antigen is as yet unknown.

TCRdb ran MiXCR on the reads and lists one entry per CDR3 protein. The table shows 650,000 to 900,000 distinct CDR3 sequences, with about 31% occurring only once. Study findings and constraints: Individuals carrying CMV plus the relevant HLA were identified by cumulative frequency of public TCR beta families. The ex vivo response showed dominance by HLA-C-restricted CMV-specific TCR beta clonotypes.

The sequenced sample was cultured CD8+ T cells from PBMCs, obtained from culture after CMV antigen stimulation. This TCR was sampled from a human donor in good health (CMV status not recorded). Some clones in this sample may be carry-over from other donors' samples. This chain uses TRBV14 with TRBJ2-5; TRBD2 agrees at 9 bases. As DNA, the CDR3 is TGTGCCAGCAGCCTCCGTAGCGGGGGCAGGAAGACCCAGTACTTC. Its protein product is CASSLRSGGRKTQYF.